This entry features one T cell receptor beta chain sequence. The investigators sampled blood at baseline, at cycle 4 day 1, and at cycle 7 day 1. CDR3 length equals 13 residues. Trimming took off 5 bases at V and 8 bases at J, with 15 bases between the two ends. Germline CDR1 is LNHDA and CDR2 is SQIVND (reference sequence). The data belong to a study of OX40 agonist ivuxolimab in advanced cancers. Overall study: A partial response was reached by three patients: one with hepatocellular carcinoma and two with cutaneous melanoma.

Sequenced by immunoSEQ multiplex PCR; TCRdb stores in-frame clones only, minus some. The sample includes tens of thousands of clones, about 87% of them seen just once. This chain uses TRBV19 with TRBJ1-1, with D possibly being TRBD1 (5 bases). This material consisted of CD4+ or CD8+ T cells sorted from blood, taken in a trial of the OX40 agonist ivuxolimab. The clonotype was recovered from an adult with an advanced solid tumor such as melanoma, head and neck, liver or kidney cancer. The CDR3 loop is CASSPPRGGEAFF. Written as DNA, the CDR3 is TGTGCCAGTAGTCCCCCGCGGGGCGGAGAAGCTTTCTTT.